This TCR beta chain comes out of a study of T cells in Graves' hyperthyroidism and ophthalmopathy. For the study at large: At the time of initial diagnosis and before any treatment, peripheral blood was collected. Study results and caveats: In blood, most of the thyroid clonotypes expanded above 0.001 were also present.

Diagnoses were made from clinical symptoms, serum measures (thyroxine and TRAb), thyroid ultrasound and orbital computed tomography. RNA transcripts gave rise to amplified TCR beta CDR3 regions. In the first-round RT-PCR of the TCR CDR3, the HTBI primer set was used. TCRdb itself ran the multiplex PCR reads through MiXCR, one entry per CDR3 protein. This sample has approximately 600,000 distinct CDR3 sequences, with less than 25% found just once. This clonotype was seen only a few times. Its antigen is not identified. In this CDR3 the conserved last residue, phenylalanine or tryptophan, is missing, so a read error is likely. This clonotype was sampled from a man aged 30-40 years with Graves' ophthalmopathy. The sequenced sample consisted of blood.

CDR3 coding DNA: TGTGCCAGCAAGGACACAGTGGCCTATGGCTACACCCTC. Protein: CASKDTVAYGYTL. V and J are TRBV6-1 and TRBJ1-2; tentative D call: TRBD1 (5 bases). CDR3 size: 13 residues. With 7 bases removed from V and 4 bases from J, the gap between germline ends came to 13 bases. Germline V gene data show CDR1 as MNHNS and CDR2 as SASEGT.